The entry below describes one T cell receptor (beta chain). The sample belongs to a study of shared clonotypes between healthy human individuals. This CDR3 has 15 residues. Germline CDR1 LNHDA, CDR2 SQIVND (reference sequence). V was pared by 3 bases and J by 0 bases, with 4 bases of the junction left unmatched. Data came from immunoSEQ multiplex PCR; TCRdb stores just in-frame clones and leaves some out. Seen here are some 630,000 clones, about two thirds observed once, and the top ten hold 1.5% to 2%. The sample comprised memory CD4+ T cells sorted from blood. Subset meaning: CD45RA-negative fraction. This chain uses TRBV19 with TRBJ2-5, with 7 nucleotides matching TRBD1. This sequence was found in a woman between 25 and 40 years old in good health. The CDR3 DNA reads as TGTGCCAGTAGTATGGGACAGACCTACCAAGAGACCCAGTACTTC. This codes for CASSMGQTYQETQYF. Together with reference TRBV19 and TRBJ2-5, the CDR3 gives the full variable domain: DGGITQSPKYLFRKEGQNVTLSCEQNLNHDAMYWYRQDPGQGLRLIYYSQIVNDFQKGDIAEGYSVSREKKESFPLTVTSAQKNPTAFYLCASSMGQTYQETQYFGPGTRLLVL.